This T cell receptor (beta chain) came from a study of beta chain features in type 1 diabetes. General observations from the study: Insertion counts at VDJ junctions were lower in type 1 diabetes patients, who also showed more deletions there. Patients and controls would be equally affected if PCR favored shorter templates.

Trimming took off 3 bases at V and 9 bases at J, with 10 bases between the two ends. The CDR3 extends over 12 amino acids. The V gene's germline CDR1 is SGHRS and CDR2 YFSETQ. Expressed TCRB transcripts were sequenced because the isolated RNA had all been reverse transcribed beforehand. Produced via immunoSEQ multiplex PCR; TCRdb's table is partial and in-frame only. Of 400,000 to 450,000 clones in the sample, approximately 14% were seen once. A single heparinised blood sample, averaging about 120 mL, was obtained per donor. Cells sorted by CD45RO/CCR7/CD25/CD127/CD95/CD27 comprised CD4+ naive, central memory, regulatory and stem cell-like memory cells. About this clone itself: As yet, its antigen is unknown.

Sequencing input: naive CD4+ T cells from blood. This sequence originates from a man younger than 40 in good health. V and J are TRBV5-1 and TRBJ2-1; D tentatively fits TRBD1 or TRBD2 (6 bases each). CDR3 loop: CASSWGAREQFF. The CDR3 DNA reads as TGCGCCAGCAGCTGGGGGGCGCGTGAGCAGTTCTTC.